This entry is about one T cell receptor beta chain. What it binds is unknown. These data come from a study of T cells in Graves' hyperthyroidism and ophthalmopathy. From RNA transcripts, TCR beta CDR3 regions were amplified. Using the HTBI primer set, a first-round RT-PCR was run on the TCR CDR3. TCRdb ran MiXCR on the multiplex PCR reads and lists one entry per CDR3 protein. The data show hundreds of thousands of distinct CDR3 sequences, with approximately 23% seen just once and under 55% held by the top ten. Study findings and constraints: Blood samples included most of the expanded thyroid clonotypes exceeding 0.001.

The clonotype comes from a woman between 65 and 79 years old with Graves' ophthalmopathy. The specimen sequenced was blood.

This CDR3 reads CASDGSAGDTQYF. CDR3 in DNA: TGTGCCAGCGACGGGTCGGCGGGGGATACGCAGTATTTT. The rearrangement links TRBV30 to TRBJ2-3; a weak D match, TRBD2 (6 bases). Trimming took 8 bases from V and 6 from J, leaving 18 bases between them. Germline V CDR1 and CDR2: GTSNPN, SVGIG (reference sequence). The CDR3 is 13 amino acids.